These 28 T cell receptor beta chains were sequenced from one sample in a study of blood T cell repertoires in COVID-19 (dated by TCRdb to the early 2020s). Receptors were amplified or captured by the immunoSEQ multiplex PCR assay. What TCRdb holds here is the immuneACCESS table cut down to in-frame rearrangements. Part of the clones is not present; checked against another copy, under half of the missing clones reflect an unresolved V gene, and the others are unexplained. In all, the sample holds 150,000 to 200,000 clones, and approximately 89% of those were seen once. The ten top clones hold 2% to 3% of the sample. The source material was peripheral blood. The receptor source for this set is a man aged 35 to 55 with active or convalescent COVID-19.

The J gene is TRBJ2-5, the V gene TRBV7-9, with D perhaps matching TRBD2 (7 bases). Germline values: CDR1 SEHNR, CDR2 FQNEAQ (reference sequence). This CDR3 is built from 15 residues. V was trimmed by 3 bases and J by 5 bases, leaving 16 bases between them. Here the CDR3 DNA reads TGTGCCAGCAGCTTGAGGCGGGGGCTGGAGGAGACCCAGTACTTC. Translation gives CASSLRRGLEETQYF.

V is TRBV6-5 and J is TRBJ1-5, with a weak D call TRBD1 (6 bases). Trimming cost V 7 bases and J 3 bases, with 13 bases left between them. The CDR3 extends over 14 amino acids. In germline, CDR1 is MNHEY, CDR2 SVGAGI. CDR3 bases: TGTGCCAGCAAGGGGGGGGGCCCCAATCAGCCCCAGCATTTT. Encoded protein: CASKGGGPNQPQHF.

The chain employs TRBV29-1 and TRBJ2-7; TRBD1 aligns across 8 bases. The CDR3 spans 13 residues. V was clipped by 5 bases and J by 3 bases; unmatched bases: 6. Germline V CDR1 and CDR2: SQVTM, ANQGSEA. The DNA of the CDR3 is TGCAGCGTTCGCCCAGACAGGGGCTACGAGCAGTACTTC. This codes for CSVRPDRGYEQYF.

The rearrangement uses TRBV4-1 and TRBJ2-4, with 11 bases that match TRBD2. This CDR3 has 17 residues. The V segment lost 3 bases and the J segment 0 bases; nucleotides outside the gene matches: 4. Germline values: CDR1 MGHRA, CDR2 YSYEKL. The CDR3, as DNA: TGCGCCAGCAGCCAGAGTACTAGCGGGGGAGCCAAAAACATTCAGTACTTC. Translating it yields CASSQSTSGGAKNIQYF.

V usage is TRBV4-1 and J usage is TRBJ2-7, with 8 bases lining up with TRBD1. The CDR3 extends over 18 amino acids. Germline assignment: CDR1 MGHRA and CDR2 YSYEKL. After removal of 4 bases from V and 5 bases from J, the junction contained 19 bases not matched to a gene. CDR3 nucleotides: TGCGCCAGCAGCCGTACCACAGGGGGTCGGACCCACTTTGACGAGCAGTACTTC. It is translated as CASSRTTGGRTHFDEQYF.

The chain employs TRBV7-2 and TRBJ2-5; TRBD1 matches 8 bases. After removal of 2 bases from V and 5 bases from J, the junction contained 7 bases not matched to a gene. Germline CDR1 and CDR2: SGHTA and FQGNSA. The CDR3 contains 15 residues. CDR3 nucleotides: TGTGCCAGCAGCTTACGACAGGGGCGCCAGGAGACCCAGTACTTC. This translates into CASSLRQGRQETQYF.

This chain connects TRBV6-5 to TRBJ2-1; D gene uncertain. CDR1 and CDR2 (germline): MNHEY, SVGAGI. V dropped 5 bases and J dropped 0 bases, with 8 bases sitting between them. There are 14 residues in the CDR3. The CDR3 loop is CASSPPRSYNEQFF. In DNA form, the CDR3 reads TGTGCCAGCAGTCCCCCGCGCTCCTACAATGAGCAGTTCTTC.

In DNA, the CDR3 is TGTGCCAGCAGCTTGACAGGCTGGCACACTGAAGCTTTCTTT. Protein: CASSLTGWHTEAFF. The chain employs TRBV11-2 and TRBJ1-1, with TRBD1 as a possible D gene (6 bases). This CDR3 contains 14 residues. Trimming removed 3 bases from V and 3 bases from J, with 11 bases in between. CDR1 is SGHAT, CDR2 FQNNGV, per germline.

This sequence joins TRBV19 and TRBJ1-6; D may be TRBD1 (6 bases). With 3 bases removed from V and 9 bases from J, the gap between germline ends came to 18 bases. CDR1 LNHDA and CDR2 SQIVND come from the germline V gene (reference sequence). The CDR3 totals 16 residues. The DNA of the CDR3 is TGTGCCAGTAGTATGCAAACAGGGAGGGGAAGTTCACCCCTCCACTTT. Encoded protein: CASSMQTGRGSSPLHF.

The V and J genes are TRBV5-4 and TRBJ2-5; 9 nucleotides align to TRBD1. With V trimmed by 4 bases and J by 5 bases, 9 bases remained unmatched. CDR1 is SGHNT and CDR2 is YYREEE in the germline V gene (reference sequence). This CDR3 has 15 amino acids. The CDR3 region has the DNA TGTGCCAGCAGCCAAACCACAGGGGGCGGGGAGACCCAGTACTTC. Its protein product is CASSQTTGGGETQYF.

This rearrangement joins TRBV7-3 to TRBJ1-1; D is ambiguous. Deletions cut 2 bases from V and 7 bases from J, with 17 bases between. The germline V gene has CDR1 SGHTA and CDR2 FQGTGA. This CDR3 is 15 amino acids long. CDR3 nucleotide sequence: TGTGCCAGCAGCTTATTAGGAGGGATCCAGGATGAAGCTTTCTTT. This sequence encodes CASSLLGGIQDEAFF.

A single count supports this clone. This chain uses TRBV7-9 with TRBJ1-6, with TRBD1 identical over 9 bases. CDR1 is SEHNR, CDR2 FQNEAQ, per germline (reference sequence). There are 15 residues in the CDR3. V lost 5 bases, J lost 11 bases, and 10 bases stayed unmatched. The CDR3 bases are TGTGCCAGCAGCAAACCGGGACAGGGATTGGCACCCCTCCACTTT. It translates to CASSKPGQGLAPLHF.

In its sample, this clone was seen many times. The gene calls are TRBV11-2 and TRBJ1-6; D ambiguous. This CDR3 is built from 13 residues. Germline CDR1 and CDR2: SGHAT and FQNNGV. Trimming left V 2 bases short and J 8 bases short, with 7 bases between. CDR3 loop: CASSLKRDSPLHF. The CDR3 DNA reads as TGTGCCAGCAGCTTAAAGAGGGATTCACCCCTCCACTTT.

The genes are TRBV2 and TRBJ2-2, with 10 bases aligning to TRBD1. The CDR3 is 18 amino acids. Germline V lookup: CDR1 SNHLY, CDR2 FYNNEI. With V trimmed by 4 bases and J by 4 bases, 12 bases remained unmatched. The CDR3 sequence is CASSGIWGQGSPTGELFF. The CDR3 DNA follows: TGTGCCAGCAGTGGTATTTGGGGACAGGGGAGTCCCACCGGGGAGCTGTTTTTT.

V usage is TRBV5-1 and J usage is TRBJ2-2, with 8 bases aligning to TRBD2. The V gene end was trimmed by 4 bases and the J gene end by 1 base; junction bases not matched to a gene: 18. This CDR3 has 20 amino acids. The V gene's germline CDR1 is SGHRS and CDR2 YFSETQ. This chain's CDR3 is CASSQPTYSRLAQNTGELFF. The CDR3 DNA is TGCGCCAGCAGCCAACCAACCTATAGCCGACTAGCGCAGAACACCGGGGAGCTGTTTTTT.

J is TRBJ1-5 and V is TRBV5-6; 8 bases fit TRBD1. CDR1 is SGHDT and CDR2 is YYEEEE in the germline V gene. V trimming: 3 bases; J trimming: 5 bases; junction bases outside the gene matches: 4. This CDR3 has 14 residues. The DNA of the CDR3 is TGTGCCAGCAGCTCGACAGGGGTGGATCAGCCCCAGCATTTT. As protein: CASSSTGVDQPQHF.

J is TRBJ1-6 and V is TRBV19; 9 bases match TRBD1. CDR3 size: 17 residues. Germline assignment: CDR1 LNHDA and CDR2 SQIVND (reference sequence). Trimming removed 7 bases from V and 2 bases from J; junction bases left unmatched: 9. DNA of the CDR3: TGTGCCAGTAATGGAGAGACAGGGGGGCCCTATAATTCACCCCTCCACTTT. Translated, it gives CASNGETGGPYNSPLHF.

V gene TRBV12-3 or TRBV12-4 combines with J gene TRBJ1-1, with 7 bases lining up with TRBD1. The CDR3 has 12 amino acids. Germline trimming cut 5 bases from V and 5 bases from J; bases unmatched to any gene: 2. Written as DNA, the CDR3 is TGTGCCAGCAGTGCAGGGGGTACTGAAGCTTTCTTT. It encodes CASSAGGTEAFF.

The chain has TRBV7-2 and TRBJ2-2; 9 bases line up with TRBD2. The CDR3 spans 15 residues. Germline CDR1 SGHTA, CDR2 FQGNSA. V gave up 5 bases and J gave up 4 bases; unmatched junction bases: 5. The CDR3 DNA reads TGTGCCAGCAGCCCGCTAGCGGGACCCACCGGGGAGCTGTTTTTT. It encodes CASSPLAGPTGELFF.

This rearrangement joins TRBV7-8 to TRBJ1-2; D remains unclear. The CDR3 sequence is 14 residues long. V was pared by 3 bases and J by 0 bases, with 8 bases between. Germline CDR1 and CDR2: SGHVS and FQNEAQ. The CDR3 bases are TGTGCCAGCAGCTTGCACGGGTCTAACTATGGCTACACCTTC. It translates to CASSLHGSNYGYTF. The full variable domain, rest sourced from reference TRBV7-8 and TRBJ1-2, is GAGVSQSPRYKVAKRGQDVALRCDPISGHVSLFWYQQALGQGPEFLTYFQNEAQLDKSGLPSDRFFAERPEGSVSTLKIQRTQQEDSAVYLCASSLHGSNYGYTFGSGTRLTVV.

The V and J genes are TRBV28 and TRBJ2-7, with D perhaps TRBD2 (6 bases). Trimming shortened V by 3 bases and J by 5 bases, and 11 bases separated the two germline ends. CDR1 is MDHEN, CDR2 SYDVKM, per germline. The CDR3 covers 13 residues. CDR3 in DNA: TGTGCCAGCAGTTTGGGGGGTAGGAACGAGCAGTACTTC. Residues: CASSLGGRNEQYF.

V gene TRBV19 combines with J gene TRBJ1-6, with 7 positions matching TRBD1. This CDR3 has 14 amino acids. Germline V gene lookup returns CDR1 LNHDA and CDR2 SQIVND (reference sequence). J gave up 9 bases and V 2 bases, and 4 bases lay outside the gene matches. Here the CDR3 reads CASSIRTGGSPLHF. CDR3 bases: TGTGCCAGTAGTATACGGACAGGCGGTTCACCCCTCCACTTT. The variable domain in full, completed from reference TRBV19 and TRBJ1-6, reads DGGITQSPKYLFRKEGQNVTLSCEQNLNHDAMYWYRQDPGQGLRLIYYSQIVNDFQKGDIAEGYSVSREKKESFPLTVTSAQKNPTAFYLCASSIRTGGSPLHFGNGTRLTVT.

V is TRBV5-1 and J is TRBJ2-1; TRBD1 matches 9 bases. Germline V gives CDR1 SGHRS, CDR2 YFSETQ. The J segment lost 1 base and the V segment lost 4 bases, leaving 9 bases of the junction unmatched. This CDR3 spans 17 amino acids. In nucleotides, the CDR3 is TGCGCCAGCAGCCCATTGAGGGGACAGGGTTCCTACAATGAGCAGTTCTTC. Translating gives CASSPLRGQGSYNEQFF.

This clone showed up just once. The rearrangement uses TRBV5-1 and TRBJ2-3, with 10 bases aligning to TRBD2. With 4 bases clipped from V and 2 bases from J, the junction kept 4 bases outside the gene matches. Germline V gives CDR1 SGHRS, CDR2 YFSETQ. CDR3 length: 15 amino acids. DNA of the CDR3: TGCGCCAGCAGCCCTAGCGGGGGAGTCACAGATACGCAGTATTTT. This translates into CASSPSGGVTDTQYF. The full variable domain, in which reference TRBV5-1 and TRBJ2-3 provide the parts outside the CDR3, is KAGVTQTPRYLIKTRGQQVTLSCSPISGHRSVSWYQQTPGQGLQFLFEYFSETQRNKGNFPGRFSGRQFSNSRSEMNVSTLELGDSALYLCASSPSGGVTDTQYFGPGTRLTVL.

The J gene is TRBJ1-1, the V gene TRBV7-3; D gene unclear. V lost 1 base to trimming and J lost 4 bases, with 10 bases between them. There are 14 residues in the CDR3. The germline CDR1 and CDR2 sequences are SGHTA and FQGTGA. The CDR3 DNA follows: TGTGCCAGCAGCTTAAATGTGCGGTCCACTGAAGCTTTCTTT. As protein: CASSLNVRSTEAFF.

This clone came up once. The DNA for the CDR3 is TGTGCCAGCAGTCCCACGGGGGGTCAGCCCCAGCATTTT. Amino acid sequence: CASSPTGGQPQHF. The chain recombines TRBV6-6 with TRBJ1-5; a possible D gene is TRBD1 (5 bases). The V gene lost 5 bases and the J gene lost 6 bases, with 11 bases spanning the gap. CDR1 is MNHNY, CDR2 SVGAGI, per germline (reference sequence). The CDR3 is 13 residues long.

The gene calls are TRBV7-8 and TRBJ2-6; 9 nucleotides agree with TRBD2. Germline CDR1 reads SGHVS; CDR2 reads FQNEAQ. With 4 bases clipped from V and 1 base from J, the junction kept 5 bases outside the gene matches. CDR3 length: 17 amino acids. For the CDR3, the DNA is TGTGCCAGCAGCTCCAGCGGGGGGCAATCTGGGGCCAACGTCCTGACTTTC. This sequence encodes CASSSSGGQSGANVLTF.

This clone is a singleton in its sample. This sequence joins TRBV7-2 and TRBJ2-2, with TRBD1 identical over 7 bases. Germline V gene sequence: CDR1 SGHTA, CDR2 FQGNSA. The CDR3 runs 19 residues. The V segment lost 2 bases and the J segment 4 bases; nucleotides outside the gene matches: 16. CDR3 DNA: TGTGCCAGCAGCTTAACTTCTTACGGACAGGCGAAATTCACCGGGGAGCTGTTTTTT. Its protein product is CASSLTSYGQAKFTGELFF.